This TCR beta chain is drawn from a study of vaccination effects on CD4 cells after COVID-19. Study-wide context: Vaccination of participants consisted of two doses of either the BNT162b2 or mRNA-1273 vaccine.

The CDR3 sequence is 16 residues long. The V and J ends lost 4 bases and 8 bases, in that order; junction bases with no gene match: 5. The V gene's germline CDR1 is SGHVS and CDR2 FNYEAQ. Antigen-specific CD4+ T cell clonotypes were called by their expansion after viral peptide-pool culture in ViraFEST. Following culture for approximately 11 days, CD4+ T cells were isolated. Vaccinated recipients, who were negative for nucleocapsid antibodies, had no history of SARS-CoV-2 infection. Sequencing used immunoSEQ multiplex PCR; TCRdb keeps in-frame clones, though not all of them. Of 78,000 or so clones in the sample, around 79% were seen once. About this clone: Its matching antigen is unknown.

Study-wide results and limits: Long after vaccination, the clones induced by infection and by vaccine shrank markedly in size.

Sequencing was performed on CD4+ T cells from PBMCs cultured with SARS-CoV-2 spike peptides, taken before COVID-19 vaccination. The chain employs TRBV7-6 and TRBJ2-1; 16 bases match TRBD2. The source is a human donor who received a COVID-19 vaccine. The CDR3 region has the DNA TGTGCCAGCAGCTGGACTGGGACTAGCGGGGGGGATGAGCAGTTCTTC. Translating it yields CASSWTGTSGGDEQFF.